This passage covers 25 T cell receptor beta chains from one sample sequenced in a study of Ad26.COV2.S vaccination and SARS-CoV-2 variants. Treatment: 15 to 20 received Ad26.COV2.S at low or high dose, single or two shots; roughly five received placebo; per-sample allocation not given. Day 63 after the first injection of vaccine or placebo was the sampling time. Profiling relied on immunoSEQ multiplex PCR, and the TCRdb table lists in-frame clones only, not all of them. The table has 300,000 to 350,000 clones, around 88% seen once; the top ten hold about 4.6%. The sample was peripheral blood, taken in a trial of Ad26.COV2.S vaccine versus placebo. The receptors shown here come from a person aged 18-65 years who received the Ad26.COV2.S COVID-19 vaccine or a placebo.

This clone was observed once. The V call is TRBV9, the J call TRBJ2-7; TRBD2 matches 8 bases. CDR1 and CDR2 from the germline V gene are SGDLS and YYNGEE. V gave up 3 bases and J gave up 4 bases; unmatched junction bases: 6. There are 14 residues in the CDR3. Here the CDR3 reads CASSEGLDNYEQYF. CDR3 in DNA: TGTGCCAGCAGCGAGGGACTAGACAATTACGAGCAGTACTTC.

The CDR3 protein is CASSQQGAHNSPLHF. The CDR3 region has the DNA TGCGCCAGCAGCCAACAGGGAGCACATAATTCACCCCTCCACTTT. The J gene is TRBJ1-6, the V gene TRBV4-1, with a possible D match to TRBD1 (5 bases). CDR3 length: 15 amino acids. Germline loops: CDR1 MGHRA, CDR2 YSYEKL. V was shortened by 2 bases and J by 5 bases, with 10 bases between the two germline ends.

This sequence joins TRBV11-3 and TRBJ1-1; no firm D call. Germline V gives CDR1 SGHNT, CDR2 YENEEA. This CDR3 contains 13 residues. V lost 4 bases, J lost 7 bases, and 13 bases lay in between. Here the CDR3 DNA reads TGTGCCAGCAGCTCGACGGAGGGAGATGAAGCTTTCTTT. Translation gives CASSSTEGDEAFF.

The count of this clone is one. The V and J genes are TRBV7-2 and TRBJ2-1; 8 bases fit TRBD1. The CDR3 length is 15 residues. Germline-derived CDR1 and CDR2 are SGHTA and FQGNSA. V gave up 0 bases and J gave up 9 bases; unmatched junction bases: 7. The CDR3 loop is CASSLARQGAGEQFF. The CDR3 coding sequence is TGTGCCAGCAGCTTAGCGCGCCAGGGGGCTGGTGAGCAGTTCTTC.

The chain couples TRBV5-1 to TRBJ2-1, with D tentatively TRBD2 (5 bases). V was trimmed by 0 bases and J by 8 bases, leaving 12 bases between them. Looked up from germline, CDR1 is SGHRS and CDR2 is YFSETQ. CDR3 size: 14 residues. The CDR3 sequence is CASSLGGGPHEQFF. The CDR3 region has the DNA TGCGCCAGCAGCTTGGGCGGAGGCCCCCATGAGCAGTTCTTC.

This chain links TRBV2 with TRBJ2-1; 9 bases are shared with TRBD1. Trimming removed 3 bases from V and 8 bases from J; junction bases left unmatched: 14. CDR1 and CDR2 from the germline V gene are SNHLY and FYNNEI. The CDR3 has 17 residues. The CDR3 region is CASSERVWTGEVDEQFF. As DNA, the CDR3 is TGTGCCAGCAGTGAGAGGGTATGGACAGGGGAGGTTGATGAGCAGTTCTTC.

The V gene is TRBV28, the J gene TRBJ2-5; D may be TRBD2 (5 bases). The CDR3 loop spans 18 amino acids. The ends were cut back, 3 bases at V and 1 base at J, with 21 bases in the middle. Looked up from germline, CDR1 is MDHEN and CDR2 is SYDVKM. The CDR3 spells CASSFSPTWAGLQETQYF. The CDR3 region has the DNA TGTGCCAGCAGTTTTTCCCCTACCTGGGCGGGTCTCCAAGAGACCCAGTACTTC.

The CDR3 loop is CASSTGPANEKLFF. CDR3 DNA: TGTGCCAGCAGCACAGGACCGGCTAATGAAAAACTGTTTTTT. The V and J genes are TRBV7-2 and TRBJ1-4, with a possible D match to TRBD1 (5 bases). Trimming removed 5 bases at V and 3 bases at J, with 10 bases between. The CDR3 is 14 residues long. Germline assignment: CDR1 SGHTA and CDR2 FQGNSA.

This clone was seen a single time. This chain connects TRBV3-1 (or the pseudogene TRBV3-2) to TRBJ2-2; possibly TRBD2 for D (7 bases). V lost 1 base and J 0 bases, leaving 12 bases between the germline ends. Per germline, CDR1 LGHDT and CDR2 YNNKEL (reference sequence). The CDR3 spans 17 residues. CDR3 sequence reads: CASSQVGGGPNTGELFF. The CDR3 DNA follows: TGTGCCAGCAGCCAAGTAGGGGGAGGGCCGAACACCGGGGAGCTGTTTTTT.

This clone was recorded only once. The V gene is TRBV6-1, the J gene TRBJ2-1; 7 bases fit TRBD1. J lost 7 bases, V lost 2 bases, and 8 bases had no gene match. The germline V gene encodes CDR1 MNHNS and CDR2 SASEGT. This CDR3 is built from 15 residues. The CDR3 region is CASSEQGELVNEQFF. DNA of the CDR3: TGTGCCAGCAGTGAACAGGGGGAGTTAGTAAATGAGCAGTTCTTC.

The chain links TRBV5-1 to TRBJ1-3; no reliable D call. CDR3 length equals 15 residues. Trimming removed 0 bases at V and 0 bases at J, with 7 bases between. Germline assignment: CDR1 SGHRS and CDR2 YFSETQ. The DNA of the CDR3 is TGCGCCAGCAGCTTGGCCACGGGCTCTGGAAACACCATATATTTT. Translation gives CASSLATGSGNTIYF. Full variable domain (missing parts from reference TRBV5-1 and TRBJ1-3): KAGVTQTPRYLIKTRGQQVTLSCSPISGHRSVSWYQQTPGQGLQFLFEYFSETQRNKGNFPGRFSGRQFSNSRSEMNVSTLELGDSALYLCASSLATGSGNTIYFGEGSWLTVV.

This clone was seen just once. In nucleotides, the CDR3 is TGTGCCAGCAGCCAAGGAAGTAACAATGAGCAGTTCTTC. Its translation is CASSQGSNNEQFF. This chain uses TRBV14 with TRBJ2-1; no reliable D call. Trimming removed 1 base from V and 5 bases from J, with 6 bases in between. The CDR3 is made up of 13 amino acids. CDR1 and CDR2 from the germline V gene are SGHDN and FVKESK.

This clone has more than one count but fewer than ten. The chain is built from TRBV7-8 and TRBJ1-3; TRBD1 matches 10 bases. The J segment lost 4 bases and the V segment lost 5 bases, leaving 8 bases of the junction unmatched. The CDR3 is made up of 16 amino acids. CDR1 is SGHVS and CDR2 is FQNEAQ in the germline V gene. This CDR3 is CASSPRDRGLGNTIYF. DNA for the CDR3: TGTGCCAGCAGCCCGCGGGACAGGGGTTTAGGAAACACCATATATTTT.

Worth noting for this clone: The identical CDR3 is also encoded by other nucleotide sequences in the sample. J is TRBJ2-1 and V is TRBV5-1, with D maybe TRBD2 (7 bases). The CDR3 loop spans 16 amino acids. Germline loops: CDR1 SGHRS, CDR2 YFSETQ. Between the trimmed V and J ends, which lost 2 bases and 0 bases, there was a span of 12 bases. The chain's CDR3 is CASSFGGGSSYNEQFF. The CDR3 DNA reads as TGCGCCAGCAGCTTCGGGGGCGGGAGCTCCTACAATGAGCAGTTCTTC. The full variable domain, its missing parts supplied by reference TRBV5-1 and TRBJ2-1, is KAGVTQTPRYLIKTRGQQVTLSCSPISGHRSVSWYQQTPGQGLQFLFEYFSETQRNKGNFPGRFSGRQFSNSRSEMNVSTLELGDSALYLCASSFGGGSSYNEQFFGPGTRLTVL.

This sequence joins TRBV29-1 and TRBJ2-1; weak D call: TRBD1 (6 bases). The germline gives CDR1 SQVTM, CDR2 ANQGSEA. Trimming pared 3 bases from V and 9 bases from J, leaving 9 bases between. The CDR3 loop spans 11 amino acids. The CDR3 sequence: CSVDGGGEQFF. The CDR3 DNA reads as TGCAGCGTTGATGGGGGCGGTGAGCAGTTCTTC.

This clone was recorded once. This rearrangement joins TRBV6-6 to TRBJ1-1; D gene ambiguous. From germline, CDR1 is MNHNY and CDR2 SVGAGI (reference sequence). Between the trimmed V and J ends, which lost 5 bases and 1 base, there was a span of 14 bases. The CDR3 runs 15 residues. The CDR3 is CASSRNYLGNTEAFF. CDR3 nucleotide sequence: TGTGCCAGCAGTCGAAACTACCTGGGGAACACTGAAGCTTTCTTT.

A note on this clone: At one of its ends the junction is not consistent with the germline gene, which may arise from a read error. The chain is built from TRBV11-2 and TRBJ2-2, with 8 bases that match TRBD1. Germline lookup yields CDR1 SGHAT and CDR2 FQNNGV. The CDR3 runs 16 residues. This chain's CDR3 is CASSVDRGVGTGELFF. CDR3 nucleotides: TGTGCCAGCAGCGTAGACAGGGGAGTGGGCACCGGGGAGCTGTTTTTT.

The rearrangement uses TRBV7-8 and TRBJ2-7; 9 bases map to TRBD1. V trimming: 5 bases; J trimming: 1 base; junction bases outside the gene matches: 6. The germline gives CDR1 SGHVS, CDR2 FQNEAQ. The CDR3 is 15 residues long. The CDR3 sequence is CASSPGTGMSYEQYF. In DNA form, the CDR3 reads TGTGCCAGCAGCCCAGGGACAGGGATGTCCTACGAGCAGTACTTC.

V and J are TRBV10-1 and TRBJ2-7; 9 nucleotides match TRBD2. This CDR3 is built from 13 residues. The junction had 3 bases not matched to a gene; V was cut back by 7 bases and J by 2 bases. The germline V gene encodes CDR1 WNHNN and CDR2 SYGVQD (reference sequence). The CDR3 loop is CASTSGNTYEQYF. The CDR3 bases are TGCGCCAGCACTAGCGGGAATACCTACGAGCAGTACTTC.

The chain combines TRBV4-2 with TRBJ1-1; D remains ambiguous. This CDR3 contains 15 residues. V lost 0 bases and J lost 0, with 8 bases in between. In germline, CDR1 is LGHNA, CDR2 YNFKEQ. The CDR3 region has the DNA TGTGCCAGCAGCCAAGATAGGGTTATGAACACTGAAGCTTTCTTT. Translating gives CASSQDRVMNTEAFF.

The chain employs TRBV30 and TRBJ2-7; a possible D gene is TRBD2 (5 bases). The V gene's germline CDR1 is GTSNPN and CDR2 SVGIG (reference sequence). Trimming stripped 5 bases from V and 3 bases from J, with 17 bases between. This CDR3 region has 14 residues. As DNA, the CDR3 is TGTGCCTGGGGGAGAGGAGCGGAACACTACGAGCAGTACTTC. The encoded protein is CAWGRGAEHYEQYF. Full variable domain (rest looked up from reference TRBV30 and TRBJ2-7): SQTIHQWPATLVQPVGSPLSLECTVEGTSNPNLYWYRQAAGRGLQLLFYSVGIGQISSEVPQNLSASRPQDRQFILSSKKLLLSDSGFYLCAWGRGAEHYEQYFGPGTRLTVT.

This chain joins TRBV2 and TRBJ2-2; TRBD1 agrees at 8 bases. The length of the CDR3 is 15 residues. J lost 4 bases, V lost 7 bases, and 8 bases had no gene match. Germline V CDR1 and CDR2: SNHLY, FYNNEI. The CDR3 DNA sequence: TGTGCCAGCAAAGTGGACAGGGCGAGCACCGGGGAGCTGTTTTTT. Its protein is CASKVDRASTGELFF.

This chain connects TRBV29-1 to TRBJ2-2; 8 bases are a match to TRBD1. This CDR3 region has 13 residues. Germline-derived CDR1 and CDR2 are SQVTM and ANQGSEA. V was clipped by 7 bases and J by 5 bases; unmatched bases: 6. The CDR3 is CSALTGGTGELFF. The CDR3 DNA follows: TGCAGCGCCCTCACAGGGGGGACCGGGGAGCTGTTTTTT.

This clone was observed once. This chain joins TRBV29-1 and TRBJ1-1; no reliable D call. Trimming took off 1 base at V and 0 bases at J, with 9 bases between the two ends. The germline CDR1 and CDR2 sequences are SQVTM and ANQGSEA. The CDR3 consists of 14 residues. CDR3 residues: CSVEGRLMNTEAFF. The CDR3 DNA follows: TGCAGCGTTGAAGGTCGGCTGATGAACACTGAAGCTTTCTTT.

The chain is built from TRBV7-8 and TRBJ2-3; maybe TRBD1 (5 bases). V lost 11 bases to trimming and J lost 2 bases, with 17 bases between them. The CDR3 length is 14 residues. CDR1 is SGHVS, CDR2 FQNEAQ, per germline. CDR3 amino acids: CASTQGFDTDTQYF. The CDR3 DNA reads as TGTGCCTCAACCCAGGGCTTCGACACAGATACGCAGTATTTT.